This is a list of T cell receptor beta chains from one sample in a study of glioma-infiltrating T cells. TCRdb processed the multiplex PCR reads anew with MiXCR; each CDR3 protein has one entry. Of roughly 120,000 distinct CDR3 sequences listed, about 25% are singletons. Sequenced input: glioma tissue, nonneoplastic brain tissue, or PBMCs (not recorded which). The origin of the receptors is a human donor with low-grade glioma or glioblastoma, undergoing nonglioma brain surgery, or in good health (not recorded which). CDR3s include the opening cysteine and the closing phenylalanine or tryptophan. D genes are given only for firm matches. The listing skips clone size in some rows; elsewhere it reads once, few, many or a size class.

>.|TRBD1|TRBV29-1|TRBJ2-7
TGCAGCGTCTACAGGGGATCGGTCGTGGAGCAGTACTTC
CSVYRGSVVEQYF
>many|.|TRBV6-1|TRBJ2-1
TGTGCCAGCAAAAACCAAATGGGACTTTTCAATGAGCAGTTCTTC
CASKNQMGLFNEQFF
>.|.|TRBV12-5|TRBJ1-1
TGTGCTAGTGGTGGAGCACATGGGGCGAGGGGCACTGAAGCTTTCTTT
CASGGAHGARGTEAFF
>.|.|TRBV7-3|TRBJ2-5
TGTGCCGCCAGCTTAAACTATCAAGAGACCCACTACTTC
CAASLNYQETHYF
>many|.|TRBV15|TRBJ2-7
TGTGCCACCAGCAGAGATAAGCTCTCCTACGAGCAGTACTTC
CATSRDKLSYEQYF
>many|.|TRBV2|TRBJ2-1
TGTGCCAGCAGTGAAAGGCGGGGAGGAATACCTTCCTACAATGAGCAGTTCTTC
CASSERRGGIPSYNEQFF
>many|TRBD2|TRBV18|TRBJ2-5
TGTGCCAGCTCCCCGGGACTAGCGGGACGAGAGACCCAGTACTTC
CASSPGLAGRETQYF
>many|.|TRBV5-8|TRBJ2-3
TGTGCCAGCAGCTTGCCCCCAGGGAGTACGCAGTATTTT
CASSLPPGSTQYF
>.|.|TRBV7-9|TRBJ1-1
TGTGCCAGCAGCTTAAGGAACAGTGCATGTGAAGCTTTCTTT
CASSLRNSACEAFF
>.|.|TRBV29-1|TRBJ2-7
TGCAGCGTTGTAGGTCTGGCCCGCTACGAGCAGTACTTC
CSVVGLARYEQYF
>many|TRBD1|TRBV2|TRBJ2-7
TGTGCCAGCAGTGGTCCCGGGACAGCTGCCGAGCAGTACTTC
CASSGPGTAAEQYF
>many|.|TRBV7-9|TRBJ2-1
TGTGCCAGCAGCTTAGGGGGCGGGGAACTCTACAATGAGCAGTTCTTC
CASSLGGGELYNEQFF
>many|.|TRBV7-8|TRBJ1-1
TGTGCCAGCAGCGGAGGGGGGAACACTGAAGCTTTCTTT
CASSGGGNTEAFF
>many|.|TRBV6-2/TRBV6-3|TRBJ2-1
TGTGCCAGCAGTTACCAGATAGCGGACAATGAGCAGTTCTTC
CASSYQIADNEQFF
>many|.|TRBV20-1|TRBJ1-5
TGCAGTGCCCCCTGGCCGACTTCGAGCAATCAGCCCCAGCATTTT
CSAPWPTSSNQPQHF
>few|TRBD1|TRBV2|TRBJ2-7
TGTGCCAGCAGTGAGGGGGACAGCCGCTCCTACGAGCAGTACTTC
CASSEGDSRSYEQYF
>many|TRBD1|TRBV6-4|TRBJ2-1
TGTGCCAGCAGTCGCGAGTGGGACAGCTCCTACAATGAGCAGTTCTTC
CASSREWDSSYNEQFF
>many|.|TRBV2|TRBJ2-7
TGTGCCAGCAGTGGTGGCTACTCCTACGAGCAGTACTTC
CASSGGYSYEQYF
>many|.|TRBV4-3|TRBJ1-3
TGCGCCAGCAGCATATCGGGTACTGGAAACACCATATATTTT
CASSISGTGNTIYF
>.|TRBD1|TRBV6-6|TRBJ2-7
TGTGCCAGCAGTTACTCAAGACAGGGAGCCTACGAGCAGTACTTC
CASSYSRQGAYEQYF
>many|.|TRBV3-1|TRBJ2-1
TGTGCCAGCAGCCTTCTTGGACAGTACAATGAGCAGTTCTTC
CASSLLGQYNEQFF
>many|.|TRBV4-1|TRBJ1-5
TGCGCCAGCAGCCAAGGACAGTTAGGCAATCAGCCCCAGCATTTT
CASSQGQLGNQPQHF
>many|.|TRBV7-2|TRBJ1-5
TGTGCCAGCACCCGTGATCGCAATCAGCCCCAGCATTTT
CASTRDRNQPQHF
>.|.|TRBV4-1|TRBJ2-2
TGCGCCAGCAGCCAAGATTTGGGGGAGAACACCGGGGAGCTGTTTTTT
CASSQDLGENTGELFF
>many|TRBD1|TRBV7-3|TRBJ2-7
TGTGCCAGCAGCCCTACCTTGACAGGGACCTACGAGCAGTACTTC
CASSPTLTGTYEQYF
>many|.|TRBV27|TRBJ1-1
TGTGCCAGCAGGGCACAACGGGGGGGACAGAACACTGAAGCTTTCTTT
CASRAQRGGQNTEAFF
>many|.|TRBV20-1|TRBJ1-1
TGCAGTGCTAGACTTAACACTGAAGCTTTCTTT
CSARLNTEAFF
>.|TRBD1|TRBV19|TRBJ1-1
TGTGCCAGTAGACCGGACAGGGGGAACACTGAAGCTTTCTTT
CASRPDRGNTEAFF
>many|TRBD2|TRBV9|TRBJ2-1
TGTGCCAGCAGCGTAGCCGCTCTAGCGGCAACCTACAATGAGCAGTTCTTC
CASSVAALAATYNEQFF
>few|TRBD1|TRBV5-1|TRBJ2-6
TGCGCCAGCAGCTCCACAGGGGGATCGTCTGGGGCCAACGTCCTGACTTTC
CASSSTGGSSGANVLTF
>many|.|TRBV12-3/TRBV12-4|TRBJ1-6
TGTGCCAGCAGTTTAGAACCCGGATTGGGCTCAACTAATTCACCCCTCCACTTT
CASSLEPGLGSTNSPLHF
>many|.|TRBV14|TRBJ1-2
TGTGCCAGCAGCCAGGACAGCCTTAACTATGGCTACACCTTC
CASSQDSLNYGYTF
>many|.|TRBV19|TRBJ1-2
TGTGCCAGTAGTATAGAGGACAAATTAAACTATGGCTACACCTTC
CASSIEDKLNYGYTF
>many|TRBD1|TRBV27|TRBJ2-7
TGTGCCAGCAGTTCCGTAGGGGGCCTTAACGAGCAGTACTTC
CASSSVGGLNEQYF
>.|TRBD1|TRBV25-1|TRBJ1-5
TGTGCCCGCAGTGGCGGGACAGGTAGAAATCAGCCCCAGCATTTT
CARSGGTGRNQPQHF
>.|.|TRBV29-1|TRBJ2-1
TGCGGCGTTGAAATAGTTAACTACAATGAGCAGTTCTTC
CGVEIVNYNEQFF
>many|.|TRBV29-1|TRBJ2-7
TGCAGCGTTGTACGTTCCTACGAGCAGTACTTC
CSVVRSYEQYF
>many|.|TRBV11-2|TRBJ2-1
TGTGCCAGCAGCTTAGAGCCGTTTGGGGATGAGCAGTTCTTC
CASSLEPFGDEQFF
>many|TRBD1|TRBV4-1|TRBJ2-3
TGCGCCAGCAGCCAAAAGTCACCGGGACAGGGACACACAGATACGCAGTATTTT
CASSQKSPGQGHTDTQYF
>many|.|TRBV7-3|TRBJ2-3
TGTGCCAGCAGCCACCCTACCGGGACTGGCATAGATACGCAGTATTTT
CASSHPTGTGIDTQYF
>many|.|TRBV18|TRBJ2-1
TGTGCCAGCTCACCACCTAGTGAGCAGTTCTTC
CASSPPSEQFF
>few|.|TRBV12-3/TRBV12-4|TRBJ1-1
TGTGCCAGCAGTCGGAGGGACGGGAACACTGAAGCTTTCTTT
CASSRRDGNTEAFF
>.|TRBD1|TRBV29-1|TRBJ1-5
TGCAGCGTTGGACAGGGGTCGGCTCAGCTCCAGCATTTT
CSVGQGSAQLQHF
>many|.|TRBV28|TRBJ1-5
TGTGCCAGCAGTTATGGCGGGGGTAGTCGACAGCCCCAGCATTTT
CASSYGGGSRQPQHF
>many|TRBD2|TRBV20-1|TRBJ2-1
TGCAGTGTTCTAGCGGGAGAGTCCAATGAGCAGTTCTTC
CSVLAGESNEQFF
>many|.|TRBV28|TRBJ2-7
TGTGCCAGCAGTTTTTATCGCCCAAAGGGGTACGAGCAGTACTTC
CASSFYRPKGYEQYF
>many|.|TRBV12-3/TRBV12-4|TRBJ1-1
TGTGCCAGCAGTTTAGTTGGGGGGTCGGGTGAAGCTTTCTTT
CASSLVGGSGEAFF
>many|.|TRBV4-3|TRBJ2-1
TGCGCCAGCAGCCAAGAATGGTCCCACAATGAGCAGTTCTTC
CASSQEWSHNEQFF
>many|.|TRBV14|TRBJ1-3
TGTGCCAGCAGCCCCTCTGGACTGAACACCATATATTTT
CASSPSGLNTIYF